This T cell receptor (beta chain) is from a study of T cell responses to AZD1222 COVID-19 vaccine. Whole-study findings and limits: Of the AZD1222 recipients, only 6 or 7 were seropositive at baseline. Most donors were white British, females outnumbered males, and clonal diversity was possibly underestimated. Mapped onto spike, vaccine-associated CD4 TCRs spanned it and were dominant at 160-218 and 743-854.

Produced via immunoSEQ multiplex PCR; TCRdb's table is partial and in-frame only. Among over 65,000 clones, 78% were seen once, and the ten largest hold approximately 21%. Per germline, CDR1 LGHDT and CDR2 YNNKEL (reference sequence). The CDR3 loop spans 14 amino acids. V gave up 7 bases and J gave up 0 bases, with 10 bases separating them. As concerns this clone: Antigen specificity is unknown.

The sample in question was peripheral blood, obtained on day 0 of AZD1222 vaccination. The TCR was taken from an adult in good health. The chain employs TRBV3-1 (or the pseudogene TRBV3-2) and TRBJ1-3; TRBD1 is a possible D gene (6 bases). The CDR3, as DNA: TGTGCCAGCATCGACAGGCACTCTGGAAACACCATATATTTT. Translating gives CASIDRHSGNTIYF.